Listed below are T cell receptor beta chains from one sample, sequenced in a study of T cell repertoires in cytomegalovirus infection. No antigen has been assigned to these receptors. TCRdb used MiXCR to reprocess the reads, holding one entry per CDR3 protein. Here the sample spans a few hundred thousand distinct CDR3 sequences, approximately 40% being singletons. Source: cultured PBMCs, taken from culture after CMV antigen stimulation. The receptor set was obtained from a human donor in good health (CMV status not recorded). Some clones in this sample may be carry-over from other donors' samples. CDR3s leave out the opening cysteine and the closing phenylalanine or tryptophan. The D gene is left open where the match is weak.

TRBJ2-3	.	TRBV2	ASARPPRSVTQY
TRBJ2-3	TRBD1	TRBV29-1	SVTRTGRPSTDTQY
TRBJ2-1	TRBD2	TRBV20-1	SAPPGLAGTYNEQF
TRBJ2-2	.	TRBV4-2	ASSRTDNTGELF
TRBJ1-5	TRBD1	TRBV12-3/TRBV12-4	ASRRGQGGQPQH
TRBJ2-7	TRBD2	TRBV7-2	ASSPTSLDYEQY
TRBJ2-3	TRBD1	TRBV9	ASSAPGQLTSDTQY
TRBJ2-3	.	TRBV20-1	SASLADTQY
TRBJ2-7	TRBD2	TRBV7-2	ASSLSARGTYEQY
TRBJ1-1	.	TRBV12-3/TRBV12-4	ASTDDRGTEAF
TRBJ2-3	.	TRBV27	ASSLRALTDTQY
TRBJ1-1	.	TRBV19	ASRTEAF
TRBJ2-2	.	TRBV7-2	ASSSWTENTGELF
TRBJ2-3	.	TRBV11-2	ASSPPFATDTQY
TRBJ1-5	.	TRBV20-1	SARGAGSAQPQH
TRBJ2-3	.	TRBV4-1	ASSQDPARETDTQY
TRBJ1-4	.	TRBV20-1	SARVLGTEYEKLF
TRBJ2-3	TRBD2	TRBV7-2	ASSSPGLAGRLY
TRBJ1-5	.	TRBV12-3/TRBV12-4	ASSLVARKQPQH
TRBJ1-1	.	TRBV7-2	ASSLGTGLGEAF
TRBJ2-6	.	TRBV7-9	ASSHTGRGSSGANVLT
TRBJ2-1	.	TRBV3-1	ASSPGGRGVISYNEQF
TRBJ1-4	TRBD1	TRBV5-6	ASSPWVGDRGRRNEKLF
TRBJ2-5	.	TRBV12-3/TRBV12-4	ASSFEGTDLQETQY
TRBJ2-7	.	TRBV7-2	ASSTGRGSYEQY
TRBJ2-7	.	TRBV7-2	ASSTPYEQY
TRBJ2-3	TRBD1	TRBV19	ASSIKGTGDPDTQY
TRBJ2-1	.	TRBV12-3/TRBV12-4	ASSLVQRTPYNEQF
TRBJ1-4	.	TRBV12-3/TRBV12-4	ASSRHNEKLF
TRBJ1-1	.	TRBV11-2	ASSLIRDGQAF
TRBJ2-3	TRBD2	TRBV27	ATAALAVNTDTQY
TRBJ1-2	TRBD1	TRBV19	ASRRGVGQGDNGYT
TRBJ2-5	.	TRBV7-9	ASSLEALNDYKETQY
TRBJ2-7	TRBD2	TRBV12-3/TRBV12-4	ASRGTSGREGYEQY
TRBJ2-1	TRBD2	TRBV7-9	ASSLATSGSLDNEQF
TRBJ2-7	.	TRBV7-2	ASRQPGGAYEQY
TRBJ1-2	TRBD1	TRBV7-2	ASSYGQGGSPDGYT
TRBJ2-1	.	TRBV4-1	ASSHAQRRGDEQF
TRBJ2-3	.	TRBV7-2	ASSPPSDTQY